This TCR beta chain was documented in a study of CD8+ T cells in alopecia areata. Across the whole study: Patients in the treated group were given tofacitinib by mouth, 5 to 10 mg twice a day.

CD4+ and CD8+ T cells were sorted from PBMCs. General study findings and limits: For lesional scalp, especially alopecia totalis/universalis, clonality was higher than in normal scalp. Scalp repertoires also include resident alphabeta T cells from normal skin.

This CDR3 spans 16 amino acids. Germline CDR1 reads SGHRS; CDR2 reads YFSETQ. Losses at the gene ends were 4 bases for V and 9 bases for J; bases not matched to a gene: 14. RNA extraction was followed by reverse transcription into cDNA, which acted as the sequencing template. Using immunoSEQ multiplex PCR, the repertoire was profiled, and TCRdb retains in-frame clones only, with some absent. This table holds over 120,000 clones, roughly 46% found once. With respect to this clone: No antigen is known for it.

V gene TRBV5-1 combines with J gene TRBJ2-1; 9 nucleotides line up with TRBD1. This clonotype originated in a human donor with alopecia areata. The sample consisted of CD4+ T cells sorted from blood, taken at week 0. The CDR3 here is CASSPAGDRVGGEQFF. The CDR3 DNA reads TGCGCCAGCAGCCCGGCGGGGGACAGGGTGGGCGGTGAGCAGTTCTTC.